Following are 17 T cell receptor beta chains from one sample sequenced in a study of T cells after yellow fever vaccination. TCRdb processed the 5' RACE reads anew with MiXCR; each CDR3 protein has one entry. The data contain around 530,000 distinct CDR3 sequences, 17% of them singletons. Specimen: PBMCs, collected less than 6 days after the first yellow fever vaccination. These receptors were collected from a man younger than 30 who received the YFV17D yellow fever vaccine.

The chain recombines TRBV10-1 with TRBJ2-7; 10 bases align to TRBD1. Germline V gives CDR1 WNHNN, CDR2 SYGVQD (reference sequence). CDR3 length: 17 residues. Trimming at V came to 2 bases and at J to 2 bases, leaving 9 bases not matched to a gene. The chain's CDR3 is CASSEVQPGTGAYEQYF. DNA of the CDR3: TGCGCCAGCAGTGAGGTGCAACCCGGGACAGGGGCCTACGAGCAGTACTTC.

The J gene is TRBJ1-2, the V gene TRBV20-1, with D unclear. The CDR3 is 12 residues long. Germline CDR1 is DFQATT and CDR2 is SNEGSKA (reference sequence). The V end lost 6 bases, the J end lost 1 base, and 9 bases lay between the germline ends. The CDR3 nucleotides are TGCAGTGCGCCGGATAATAACTATGGCTACACCTTC. Translation gives CSAPDNNYGYTF.

The table lists this clonotype with a few counts. This rearrangement joins TRBV5-4 to TRBJ1-2, with 8 bases aligning to TRBD1. There are 15 residues in the CDR3. Germline V gives CDR1 SGHNT, CDR2 YYREEE (reference sequence). The V and J ends lost 3 bases and 8 bases, in that order; junction bases with no gene match: 12. CDR3 DNA: TGTGCCAGCAGCTGGGGGCGGACAGGGCAAGAGGGCTACACCTTC. Its protein product is CASSWGRTGQEGYTF. Full variable domain (rest looked up from reference TRBV5-4 and TRBJ1-2): ETGVTQSPTHLIKTRGQQVTLRCSSQSGHNTVSWYQQALGQGPQFIFQYYREEENGRGNFPPRFSGLQFPNYSSELNVNALELDDSALYLCASSWGRTGQEGYTFGSGTRLTVV.

The chain links TRBV5-1 to TRBJ2-7; weak D call: TRBD2 (6 bases). Germline loops: CDR1 SGHRS, CDR2 YFSETQ. Trimming stripped 2 bases from V and 4 bases from J, with 10 bases between. This CDR3 comprises 13 residues. CDR3 sequence (DNA): TGCGCCAGCAGCTTTCCTGGGAGGTACGAGCAGTACTTC. Its protein product is CASSFPGRYEQYF.

The chain is built from TRBV7-6 and TRBJ2-1; TRBD2 agrees at 8 bases. Germline V gene lookup returns CDR1 SGHVS and CDR2 FNYEAQ. This CDR3 has 18 residues. The V segment lost 6 bases and the J segment 3 bases; nucleotides outside the gene matches: 16. DNA for the CDR3: TGTGCCAGCAGTCTGCAGAGGCCGGGGGGGCCATACTACAATGAGCAGTTCTTC. This codes for CASSLQRPGGPYYNEQFF.

This clonotype was detected ten times or more. The chain joins TRBV20-1 to TRBJ2-7; the match to TRBD2 covers 11 bases. The CDR3 length is 15 residues. Germline V lookup: CDR1 DFQATT, CDR2 SNEGSKA (reference sequence). V was pared by 3 bases and J by 5 bases, with 9 bases of the junction left unmatched. The CDR3 DNA reads TGCAGTGCTAGGCCACTTAGCGGGGGGGACCACGAGCAGTACGTC. Residues: CSARPLSGGDHEQYV.

This chain uses TRBV6-5 with TRBJ1-6; 9 bases are shared with TRBD1. The CDR3 contains 15 residues. Germline values: CDR1 MNHEY, CDR2 SVGAGI. Germline trimming cut 0 bases from V and 10 bases from J; bases unmatched to any gene: 4. The CDR3 sequence: CASSYSGTGKSPLHF. In DNA, the CDR3 is TGTGCCAGCAGTTACTCTGGGACAGGGAAGTCACCCCTCCACTTT.

The V and J genes are TRBV4-1 and TRBJ2-2; D unresolved. The germline gives CDR1 MGHRA, CDR2 YSYEKL. This CDR3 region has 15 residues. Trimming cost V 2 bases and J 2 bases, with 9 bases left between them. The CDR3 DNA is TGCGCCAGCAGCCAAATGAGCGCTAACACCGGGGAGCTGTTTTTT. Encoded protein: CASSQMSANTGELFF.

This clonotype was seen ten or more times. In nucleotides, the CDR3 is TGCGCCAGCAGTTTACCGGGACAGCACTACGAGCAGTACTTC. It encodes CASSLPGQHYEQYF. The V and J genes are TRBV5-1 and TRBJ2-7; 7 bases agree with TRBD1. V shed 5 bases and J 3 bases; nucleotides not matched to a gene: 8. The CDR3 length is 14 residues. Germline V gives CDR1 SGHRS, CDR2 YFSETQ.

The rearrangement links TRBV12-3 or TRBV12-4 to TRBJ2-7; D gene uncertain. The ends were cut back, 5 bases at V and 4 bases at J, with 18 bases in the middle. The CDR3 extends over 15 amino acids. The CDR3 loop reads CASSRSGILSYEQYF. The DNA for the CDR3 is TGTGCCAGCAGTAGATCCGGTATCCTATCTTACGAGCAGTACTTC.

The chain uses TRBV15 and TRBJ2-5, with 10 bases fitting TRBD1. This CDR3 spans 15 amino acids. The V and J ends lost 1 base and 3 bases, in that order; junction bases with no gene match: 2. In germline, CDR1 is LNHNV, CDR2 YYDKDF (reference sequence). The CDR3 protein is CATSRVTGGEETQYF. In DNA, the CDR3 is TGTGCCACCAGCAGAGTGACAGGGGGCGAAGAGACCCAGTACTTC. The whole variable domain, filled in from reference TRBV15 and TRBJ2-5, reads DAMVIQNPRYQVTQFGKPVTLSCSQTLNHNVMYWYQQKSSQAPKLLFHYYDKDFNNEADTPDNFQSRRPNTSFCFLDIRSPGLGDTAMYLCATSRVTGGEETQYFGPGTRLLVL.

This chain uses TRBV4-3 with TRBJ2-1; tentative D call: TRBD2 (6 bases). This CDR3 has 15 residues. V was clipped by 0 bases and J by 7 bases, with 13 bases between them. Germline V gene lookup returns CDR1 LGHNA and CDR2 YSLEER. The CDR3: CASSQDGGSRNEQFF. For the CDR3, the DNA is TGCGCCAGCAGCCAAGACGGGGGAAGTAGAAATGAGCAGTTCTTC.

This clonotype was observed a handful of times. The gene calls are TRBV6-5 and TRBJ1-2, with TRBD1 matching 9 bases. The CDR3 extends over 16 amino acids. Unmatched junction bases numbered 15, after V lost 5 bases and J lost 8 bases. CDR1 and CDR2 from the germline V gene are MNHEY and SVGAGI. The CDR3 nucleotides are TGTGCCAGCAGTCGGGATCCCGGGACAGGGTCGAGCGGCTACACCTTC. Protein: CASSRDPGTGSSGYTF.

V usage is TRBV11-2 and J usage is TRBJ2-1; TRBD2 aligns across 12 bases. CDR1 and CDR2 (germline): SGHAT, FQNNGV. This CDR3 is 19 amino acids long. Trimming took 5 bases from V and 0 from J; bases not matched to a gene: 11. The DNA for the CDR3 is TGTGCCAGCAGCCCAAGGGGGCTAGCGGGGGGGAGCTCCTACAATGAGCAGTTCTTC. Amino acid sequence: CASSPRGLAGGSSYNEQFF.

The rearrangement uses TRBV5-6 and TRBJ2-1; weak D call: TRBD2 (5 bases). Germline CDR1 SGHDT, CDR2 YYEEEE. This CDR3 is 14 amino acids long. V lost 4 bases, J lost 5 bases, and 13 bases lay in between. CDR3 loop: CASSPGVLHNEQFF. The CDR3 DNA reads TGTGCCAGCAGCCCCGGGGTCCTGCACAATGAGCAGTTCTTC.

The chain employs TRBV2 and TRBJ2-5; TRBD1 aligns across 9 bases. The CDR3 has 16 amino acids. V lost 1 base and J lost 4; bases outside the gene matches: 7. CDR1 is SNHLY, CDR2 FYNNEI, per germline. The DNA for the CDR3 is TGTGCCAGCAGTGAAGGGAACAGGGGGCTGGGAGAGACCCAGTACTTC. This translates into CASSEGNRGLGETQYF.

The chain combines TRBV6-1 with TRBJ2-2; 8 bases map to TRBD2. The CDR3 consists of 16 residues. V lost 5 bases, J lost 8 bases, and 13 bases stayed unmatched. CDR1 is MNHNS, CDR2 SASEGT, per germline. The CDR3 spells CASSQILGGGPGELFF. In DNA, the CDR3 is TGTGCCAGCAGTCAAATCCTCGGGGGGGGGCCAGGGGAGCTGTTTTTT.